This TCR beta chain was identified during a study of blood T cell repertoires in COVID-19. At the level of the study: Italy, Spain and the United States were the sources of the convalescent and acute COVID-19 samples. Nucleic acid was either cDNA or gDNA, and it came from T cells, B-cell-depleted T cells, or PBMCs.

Deletions cut 5 bases from V and 6 bases from J, with 8 bases between. The CDR3 has 12 amino acids. From germline, CDR1 is LNHDA and CDR2 SQIVND (reference sequence). Authors' processing steps: By means of reference gene primer amplification, nucleated cell counts were estimated. Assay: immunoSEQ multiplex PCR; the TCRdb copy retains only in-frame clones and omits some. The V and J calls and clone size are taken from that table; D and trimming were inferred from the DNA. The table includes fewer than 250,000 clones, roughly 80% detected once. The chain couples TRBV19 to TRBJ1-5; the D is unclear. The sequence was obtained from a woman older than 75 with acute or convalescent COVID-19. The specimen sequenced was peripheral blood. CDR3 loop: CASSFGVQPQHF. In nucleotides, the CDR3 is TGTGCCAGTAGTTTCGGGGTTCAGCCCCAGCATTTT.